This T cell receptor (beta chain) stems from a study of shared T cell receptors in the human thymus (dated by TCRdb to 2020 to 2022). About the full investigation: The study examined how self-reactive, shared T-cell receptor alpha chains are generated in the human thymus.

The CDR3 measures 14 amino acids from cysteine to phenylalanine. The only DNA kept is the CDR3, 42 bases in frame from the first base. The junction shows trimming of 0 bases on V and 6 bases on J, and the gene matches do not reach 5 bases of it. CDR1 and CDR2, looked up from the germline V gene (reference sequence), are SGHNT and YYREEE. The library was built by means of the immunoSEQ multiplex PCR assay. Entries here come from immuneACCESS through TCRdb and include only in-frame sequences with V and J called. Some clones fail to appear in such tables; in the studies checked, an unresolved V gene covers under half of the shortfall, and the cause of the remainder is unknown. The sample yields about 610,000 clones; around nine tenths were counted once. The ten largest clonotypes hold 0.0095% to 0.011% of the sample. As for this clone: Its binding antigen is unknown. Per-nucleotide qualities are absent, and no much larger clonotype sits a single base away.

This sample was also put to use in a study of human thymus T cells. The second paper further reports: The donors were immunologically healthy infants in Finland who had open corrective cardiac surgery for congenital heart defects. The thymus tissue came from surgical resects taken out during corrective cardiac surgery. V and J gene segment usage appeared biased in both thymic and peripheral blood repertoires. Highly overlapping thymic TCR repertoires among unrelated individuals were reported in the related research. The study used under 10 infant thymus samples plus four related peripheral blood samples to characterize TCR alpha and beta repertoires. Donor ages ranging from about 6 to 250 days were recorded, and over 5 male and a couple of female infants were included in the cohort. Thymocytes were freed from the tissue by mechanical means and kept at -70 degrees C as pellets of roughly 9-34 million cells. A QIAsymphony instrument was used to extract genomic DNA from the frozen cell pellets. The immunoSEQ multiplex PCR assay was used to amplify the TCRB and TCRAD loci from a standardized amount of quality-controlled genomic DNA. Amplicons spanned the V(D)J region at a length sufficient to cover the CDR3 and identify V and J genes. Through the commercial immunoSEQ service, the amplicons were sequenced on an Illumina platform. Corrections for primer bias and sequencing errors followed previously described methods, while TCRAD and TCRB definitions were based on the IMGT database. immunoSEQ Analyzer 3.0 and VDJTools were used for repertoire analysis, which covered basic statistics, V/J segment usage, diversity estimates, rarefaction and pairwise overlap. To estimate diversity, the Chao1, ChaoE, Efron-Thisted, Shannon and inverse Simpson indices were applied, and diversity was also estimated on datasets down-sampled to the smallest sample. For repertoire overlap, CDR3 nucleotide sequence, V gene and J gene had to match strictly, and clustering was done by Jaccard-based multidimensional scaling. Thymus samples yielded on average approximately 840,000 unique TCRB clonotypes, compared with some 83,000 from blood samples.

This receptor was obtained from a boy under three years old with a congenital heart defect. Donor details come from another sample of the same person, matched by shared clones. The receptor chain draws on TRBV5-4 and TRBJ2-5; TRBD1 aligns with 7 central bases. The sequenced material came from thymocytes. The base sequence is TGTGCCAGCAGCTTGGGACAGGGAAGACAGACCCAGTACTTC. It specifies CASSLGQGRQTQYF. With the portions outside the CDR3 filled from the reference TRBV5-4 and TRBJ2-5 genes, the complete variable region becomes ETGVTQSPTHLIKTRGQQVTLRCSSQSGHNTVSWYQQALGQGPQFIFQYYREEENGRGNFPPRFSGLQFPNYSSELNVNALELDDSALYLCASSLGQGRQTQYFGPGTRLLVL.